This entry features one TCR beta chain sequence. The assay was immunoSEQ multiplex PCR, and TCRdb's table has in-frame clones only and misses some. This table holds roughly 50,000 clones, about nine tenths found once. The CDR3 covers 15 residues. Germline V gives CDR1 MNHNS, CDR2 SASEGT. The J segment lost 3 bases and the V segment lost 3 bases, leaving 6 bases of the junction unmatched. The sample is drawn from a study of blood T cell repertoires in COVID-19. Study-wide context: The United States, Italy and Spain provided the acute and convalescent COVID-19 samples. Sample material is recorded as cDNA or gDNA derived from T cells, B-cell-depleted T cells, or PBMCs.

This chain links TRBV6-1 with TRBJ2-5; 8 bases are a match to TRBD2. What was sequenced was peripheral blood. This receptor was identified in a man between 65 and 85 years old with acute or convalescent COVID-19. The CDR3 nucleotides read TGTGCCAGCAGTGAGACCCTAGCGGGCGAAGAGACCCAGTACTTC. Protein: CASSETLAGEETQYF.